The 9 T cell receptor beta chains in this list originate from one sample, sequenced in a study of blood T cell repertoires in COVID-19. Data came from immunoSEQ multiplex PCR; TCRdb stores just in-frame clones and leaves some out. The sample lists just over 60,000 clones, approximately 79% occurring once. Sequences were obtained from peripheral blood. Every receptor here comes from a man aged 55-75 years with acute or convalescent COVID-19.

The J gene is TRBJ2-3, the V gene TRBV3-1 (or the pseudogene TRBV3-2); no clear D. CDR1 LGHDT and CDR2 YNNKEL come from the germline V gene (reference sequence). The CDR3 contains 14 residues. Between the trimmed V and J ends, which lost 4 bases and 2 bases, there was a span of 10 bases. CDR3 in DNA: TGTGCCAGCAGCCCCGACTTCTTCACAGATACGCAGTATTTT. Translated, it gives CASSPDFFTDTQYF.

The rearrangement uses TRBV20-1 and TRBJ1-1, with 9 bases matching TRBD1. This CDR3 is 15 amino acids long. J was trimmed by 1 base and V by 3 bases; bases with no gene match: 6. Looked up from germline, CDR1 is DFQATT and CDR2 is SNEGSKA (reference sequence). CDR3: CSASPGTGKNTEAFF. For the CDR3, the DNA is TGCAGTGCTAGTCCCGGGACAGGGAAGAACACTGAAGCTTTCTTT.

The sample holds a few counts of this clone. This chain connects TRBV11-3 to TRBJ1-1, with a tentative D call TRBD1 (6 bases). Trimming cost V 5 bases and J 4 bases, with 14 bases left between them. The CDR3 length is 14 residues. CDR1 and CDR2 (germline): SGHNT, YENEEA. The CDR3 bases are TGTGCCAGCAGCCCCTCACAGGGAGCCACTGAAGCTTTCTTT. This sequence encodes CASSPSQGATEAFF.

CDR3 coding DNA: TGCAGTGCTAGTCACAGGGCGCAAGAGACCCAGTACTTC. Its translation: CSASHRAQETQYF. The chain carries TRBV20-1 and TRBJ2-5, with D possibly matching TRBD1 (6 bases). Germline CDR1 reads DFQATT; CDR2 reads SNEGSKA (reference sequence). The V gene lost 3 bases and the J gene lost 2 bases, with 10 bases spanning the gap. CDR3 length equals 13 residues.

This sequence joins TRBV19 and TRBJ2-1; TRBD1 agrees at 11 bases. The germline gives CDR1 LNHDA, CDR2 SQIVND (reference sequence). The CDR3 has 15 amino acids. V lost 2 bases to trimming and J lost 9 bases; unmatched junction nucleotides: 6. The CDR3 nucleotides are TGTGCCAGTAGTATACGGACAGGGGGCTACGGTGAGCAGTTCTTC. Translation: CASSIRTGGYGEQFF.

This clone was observed a single time. The genes are TRBV2 and TRBJ1-5; D gene unclear. In germline, CDR1 is SNHLY, CDR2 FYNNEI. This CDR3 spans 16 amino acids. V lost 5 bases to trimming and J lost 3 bases, with 17 bases between them. CDR3 protein: CASSPDRERNNQPQHF. The CDR3 DNA reads TGTGCCAGCAGTCCGGATAGGGAGCGGAACAATCAGCCCCAGCATTTT.

V is TRBV6-6 and J is TRBJ2-7; 10 bases map to TRBD1. Germline assignment: CDR1 MNHNY and CDR2 SVGAGI (reference sequence). The V gene end was trimmed by 5 bases and the J gene end by 7 bases; junction bases not matched to a gene: 14. This CDR3 spans 16 amino acids. The CDR3 coding sequence is TGTGCCAGCAGTAAGACTCCGGGACAGGGGAGCCATGAGCAGTACTTC. As protein: CASSKTPGQGSHEQYF.

This clone was seen a few times. The rearrangement joins TRBV9 to TRBJ2-7; TRBD2 matches at 8 bases. V trimming: 2 bases; J trimming: 0 bases; junction bases outside the gene matches: 4. The length of the CDR3 is 15 residues. Germline V lookup: CDR1 SGDLS, CDR2 YYNGEE. CDR3 loop: CASSVGGEGSYEQYF. The CDR3 nucleotides are TGTGCCAGCAGCGTCGGGGGGGAAGGCTCCTACGAGCAGTACTTC.

The chain is built from TRBV7-9 and TRBJ2-7, with D possibly TRBD2 on 6 matching bases. Germline CDR1 reads SEHNR; CDR2 reads FQNEAQ (reference sequence). The CDR3 is 14 amino acids. V was clipped by 6 bases and J by 3 bases, with 15 bases between them. DNA for the CDR3: TGTGCCAGCAGTTCCGGGAGCCCGCGCTACGAGCAGTACTTC. Amino acids: CASSSGSPRYEQYF.